Below, 30 T cell receptor beta chains from the same sample are listed, as sequenced in a study of cytomegalovirus exposure and HLA in healthy donors. Primers included in the PCR were 60 Vbeta and 13 Jbeta primers. Assay used: immunoSEQ multiplex PCR; TCRdb lists only in-frame clones, some missing. The table lists around 230,000 clones, almost 80% of them singletons, with around 1.9% in the top ten. The specimen sequenced was PBMCs. The receptor source for this set is a male donor in good health and CMV-seronegative.

J is TRBJ2-1 and V is TRBV5-4; 7 bases are shared with TRBD1. This CDR3 spans 16 amino acids. Trimming at V came to 1 base and at J to 3 bases, leaving 7 bases not matched to a gene. Germline V gene sequence: CDR1 SGHNT, CDR2 YYREEE (reference sequence). CDR3 sequence: CASSLRVAGGYNEQFF. For the CDR3, the DNA is TGTGCCAGCAGCTTGAGGGTCGCAGGGGGCTACAATGAGCAGTTCTTC.

The rearrangement links TRBV27 to TRBJ2-2; D is perhaps TRBD2 (6 bases). This CDR3 contains 17 residues. The germline V gene has CDR1 MNHEY and CDR2 SMNVEV (reference sequence). The ends were cut back, 5 bases at V and 3 bases at J, with 19 bases in the middle. The CDR3 reads CASSPVYGGRDTGELFF. CDR3 DNA: TGTGCCAGCAGTCCGGTTTATGGGGGGAGAGACACCGGGGAGCTGTTTTTT.

This clone was recorded only once. Here the CDR3 reads CASSPAQITSGVETQYF. CDR3 DNA: TGTGCCAGCAGCCCCGCGCAAATAACTAGCGGCGTAGAGACCCAGTACTTC. The chain recombines TRBV7-2 with TRBJ2-5; TRBD2 matches at 8 bases. With 5 bases clipped from V and 4 bases from J, the junction kept 15 bases outside the gene matches. The CDR3 is 17 amino acids. In germline, CDR1 is SGHTA, CDR2 FQGNSA.

Only a few counts were recorded for this clone. The chain is built from TRBV27 and TRBJ2-1; 7 nucleotides match TRBD1. Germline CDR1 and CDR2: MNHEY and SMNVEV (reference sequence). The CDR3 loop spans 14 amino acids. Trimming at V came to 11 bases and at J to 2 bases, leaving 9 bases not matched to a gene. CDR3 bases: TGTGCCCGAACCGGGCAGGGGGCCTACAATGAGCAGTTCTTC. Residues: CARTGQGAYNEQFF.

This clone was seen a single time. J is TRBJ2-2 and V is TRBV9; possibly TRBD2 for D (6 bases). Trimming removed 5 bases from V and 3 bases from J, with 14 bases in between. The germline V gene has CDR1 SGDLS and CDR2 YYNGEE. CDR3 size: 15 residues. CDR3 amino acids: CASSATGEYTGELFF. The CDR3 bases are TGTGCCAGCAGTGCCACGGGAGAGTACACCGGGGAGCTGTTTTTT.

V and J are TRBV4-2 and TRBJ2-5; no clear D. V was pared by 0 bases and J by 2 bases, with 13 bases between. The CDR3 is made up of 16 amino acids. Germline V CDR1 and CDR2: LGHNA, YNFKEQ. For the CDR3, the DNA is TGTGCCAGCAGCCAAGACCCTAGTGTCCTGCAAGAGACCCAGTACTTC. Translating gives CASSQDPSVLQETQYF.

V gene TRBV30 combines with J gene TRBJ1-5; D may be TRBD1 (5 bases). The CDR3 has 14 residues. CDR1 and CDR2 (germline): GTSNPN, SVGIG (reference sequence). V shed 2 bases and J shed 0 bases, with 8 bases lying between them. The CDR3 here is CAWSQTVSNQPQHF. CDR3 nucleotides: TGTGCCTGGAGTCAGACAGTTAGCAATCAGCCCCAGCATTTT. Looking up the rest from reference TRBV30 and TRBJ1-5 gives the full variable domain: SQTIHQWPATLVQPVGSPLSLECTVEGTSNPNLYWYRQAAGRGLQLLFYSVGIGQISSEVPQNLSASRPQDRQFILSSKKLLLSDSGFYLCAWSQTVSNQPQHFGDGTRLSIL.

The chain uses TRBV19 and TRBJ1-5; 7 bases match TRBD1. The germline V gene encodes CDR1 LNHDA and CDR2 SQIVND (reference sequence). Trimming removed 7 bases from V and 0 bases from J; junction bases left unmatched: 6. The CDR3 loop spans 15 amino acids. In DNA form, the CDR3 reads TGTGCCAGTACCACAAGACAGGGTAGCAATCAGCCCCAGCATTTT. This sequence encodes CASTTRQGSNQPQHF.

The chain is built from TRBV7-6 and TRBJ2-6, with a possible D match to TRBD1 (6 bases). Germline V CDR1 and CDR2: SGHVS, FNYEAQ. V lost 5 bases, J lost 0 bases, and 14 bases lay in between. There are 17 residues in the CDR3. Written as DNA, the CDR3 is TGTGCCAGCAGCGCCGGGACACGTAACTCTGGGGCCAACGTCCTGACTTTC. Amino acid sequence: CASSAGTRNSGANVLTF.

The rearrangement uses TRBV11-3 and TRBJ1-1, with TRBD1 matching 10 bases. V lost 1 base to trimming and J lost 3 bases; unmatched junction nucleotides: 2. CDR3 length equals 15 residues. The germline V gene has CDR1 SGHNT and CDR2 YENEEA. The CDR3 nucleotides read TGTGCCAGCAGCTTAGCGACAGGGGGCGACACTGAAGCTTTCTTT. As protein: CASSLATGGDTEAFF. The full variable domain, in which reference TRBV11-3 and TRBJ1-1 provide the parts outside the CDR3, is EAGVVQSPRYKIIEKKQPVAFWCNPISGHNTLYWYLQNLGQGPELLIRYENEEAVDDSQLPKDRFSAERLKGVDSTLKIQPAELGDSAVYLCASSLATGGDTEAFFGQGTRLTVV.

The chain uses TRBV4-2 and TRBJ2-3; D is unresolved. Trimming removed 0 bases at V and 5 bases at J, with 9 bases between. Looked up from germline, CDR1 is LGHNA and CDR2 is YNFKEQ. The CDR3 runs 14 residues. CDR3 DNA sequence: TGTGCCAGCAGCCAAGATCGGGTAGGAGATACGCAGTATTTT. Translated, it gives CASSQDRVGDTQYF.

The chain combines TRBV27 with TRBJ2-7; D perhaps matches TRBD2 (5 bases). The CDR3 runs 17 residues. Deletions cut 5 bases from V and 2 bases from J, with 22 bases between. Germline lookup yields CDR1 MNHEY and CDR2 SMNVEV (reference sequence). CDR3 region: CASSQRESPLRPYEQYF. In DNA form, the CDR3 reads TGTGCCAGCAGTCAAAGGGAGAGCCCACTAAGGCCCTACGAGCAGTACTTC.

The chain joins TRBV5-4 to TRBJ2-5; D is unclear. V lost 4 bases and J 4 bases, leaving 14 bases between the germline ends. The germline gives CDR1 SGHNT, CDR2 YYREEE (reference sequence). CDR3 size: 14 residues. The DNA of the CDR3 is TGTGCCAGCAGCCAAGCCCTAGATCCAGAGACCCAGTACTTC. This translates into CASSQALDPETQYF.

A few counts support this clone. This rearrangement joins TRBV6-4 to TRBJ2-1, with 8 bases lining up with TRBD2. Per germline, CDR1 MRHNA and CDR2 SNTAGT. J was trimmed by 2 bases and V by 6 bases; bases with no gene match: 6. The CDR3 runs to 15 residues. CDR3 DNA: TGTGCCAGCAGCCGGGAGGGGACCACCTACAATGAGCAGTTCTTC. Translated, it gives CASSREGTTYNEQFF.

The chain is built from TRBV18 and TRBJ2-1; D remains ambiguous. The V end was cut by 6 bases, the J end by 4 bases, with 10 bases between. This CDR3 has 13 amino acids. Germline V gives CDR1 KGHSH, CDR2 LQKENI. In DNA, the CDR3 is TGTGCCAGCTCCCCCGCGGATTACAATGAGCAGTTCTTC. The encoded protein is CASSPADYNEQFF.

CDR3 coding DNA: TGCGCCAGCAGCCAAGACGCAGGGTACACTGAAGCTTTCTTT. Translating gives CASSQDAGYTEAFF. This sequence joins TRBV4-3 and TRBJ1-1, with D maybe TRBD1 (5 bases). The CDR3 contains 14 residues. Germline CDR1 reads LGHNA; CDR2 reads YSLEER. V lost 0 bases and J 3 bases, leaving 8 bases between the germline ends.

This chain joins TRBV7-9 and TRBJ2-7, with TRBD1 matching over 8 bases. CDR3 length equals 15 residues. Germline values: CDR1 SEHNR, CDR2 FQNEAQ (reference sequence). Trimming cost V 2 bases and J 4 bases; bases outside gene matches: 7. CDR3 nucleotide sequence: TGTGCCAGCAGCTTACTGCAGGGGGCAATGTACGAGCAGTACTTC. Translating gives CASSLLQGAMYEQYF.

The rearrangement uses TRBV19 and TRBJ2-5, with 14 bases lining up with TRBD2. Germline-derived CDR1 and CDR2 are LNHDA and SQIVND (reference sequence). This CDR3 is 15 amino acids long. Unmatched junction bases numbered 5, after V lost 6 bases and J lost 5 bases. CDR3 nucleotide sequence: TGTGCCAGTAGCAGACTAGCGGGGGGGCCGGAGACCCAGTACTTC. Translated, it gives CASSRLAGGPETQYF.

This chain uses TRBV7-2 with TRBJ1-2, with D possibly being TRBD1 (6 bases). Germline loops: CDR1 SGHTA, CDR2 FQGNSA. The CDR3 contains 16 residues. Deletions cut 0 bases from V and 4 bases from J, with 15 bases between. In DNA, the CDR3 is TGTGCCAGCAGCTTAGCGAAGGGCAGGGGAGTCTATGGCTACACCTTC. Protein product: CASSLAKGRGVYGYTF.

V gene TRBV30 combines with J gene TRBJ2-4; 8 bases line up with TRBD1. Germline lookup yields CDR1 GTSNPN and CDR2 SVGIG (reference sequence). CDR3 length equals 12 residues. V lost 5 bases to trimming and J lost 8 bases; unmatched junction nucleotides: 5. CDR3 nucleotides: TGTGCCTGGGGACAGGGCCCGGACATTCAGTACTTC. Translating gives CAWGQGPDIQYF.

The rearrangement joins TRBV6-5 to TRBJ1-5; 7 nucleotides align to TRBD1. CDR1 is MNHEY, CDR2 SVGAGI, per germline. Trimming removed 6 bases from V and 0 bases from J; junction bases left unmatched: 5. This CDR3 is 15 amino acids long. CDR3 sequence: CASRNRGNSNQPQHF. CDR3 in DNA: TGTGCCAGCAGAAACAGGGGAAATAGCAATCAGCCCCAGCATTTT.

CDR3 DNA sequence: TGTGCCAGTAGTCCCCCGGGACAGATTAATAATCAGCCCCAGCATTTT. Protein: CASSPPGQINNQPQHF. The chain uses TRBV19 and TRBJ1-5; 7 nucleotides agree with TRBD1. V was clipped by 5 bases and J by 4 bases; unmatched bases: 11. CDR1 is LNHDA, CDR2 SQIVND, per germline (reference sequence). CDR3 length: 16 residues.

The V and J genes are TRBV11-3 and TRBJ2-1; 10 bases align to TRBD2. Germline trimming cut 3 bases from V and 8 bases from J; bases unmatched to any gene: 10. CDR1 and CDR2 (germline): SGHNT, YENEEA. CDR3 length: 16 amino acids. CDR3 sequence: CASSLGKREGRDEQFF. The CDR3 DNA follows: TGTGCCAGCAGCTTGGGCAAGCGGGAGGGCCGGGATGAGCAGTTCTTC.

The chain has TRBV7-3 and TRBJ2-7, with D tentatively TRBD1 (6 bases). Germline CDR1 and CDR2: SGHTA and FQGTGA. V gave up 3 bases and J gave up 3 bases, with 9 bases separating them. CDR3 length equals 13 residues. The CDR3 is CASSFGTYYEQYF. The CDR3 DNA is TGTGCCAGCAGCTTTGGGACATACTACGAGCAGTACTTC.

This clone turned up a few times. The rearrangement links TRBV9 to TRBJ2-1, with D possibly being TRBD2 (5 bases). V lost 0 bases and J 9 bases, leaving 13 bases between the germline ends. The CDR3 runs to 14 residues. The germline CDR1 and CDR2 sequences are SGDLS and YYNGEE. The CDR3 loop is CASSVGGPPVEQFF. CDR3 sequence (DNA): TGTGCCAGCAGCGTAGGCGGGCCTCCTGTTGAGCAGTTCTTC.

The rearrangement uses TRBV2 and TRBJ2-7; tentatively, D is TRBD1 (6 bases). Looked up from germline, CDR1 is SNHLY and CDR2 is FYNNEI. The CDR3 is made up of 14 amino acids. The V end lost 2 bases, the J end lost 2 bases, and 10 bases lay between the germline ends. This chain's CDR3 is CASSEQGQTYEQYF. For the CDR3, the DNA is TGTGCCAGCAGTGAACAGGGACAAACCTACGAGCAGTACTTC. Full variable domain (missing parts from reference TRBV2 and TRBJ2-7): EPEVTQTPSHQVTQMGQEVILRCVPISNHLYFYWYRQILGQKVEFLVSFYNNEISEKSEIFDDQFSVERPDGSNFTLKIRSTKLEDSAMYFCASSEQGQTYEQYFGPGTRLTVT.

A few counts support this clone. This chain uses TRBV19 with TRBJ1-2, with no clear D. This CDR3 is 13 amino acids long. Looked up from germline, CDR1 is LNHDA and CDR2 is SQIVND (reference sequence). Trimming pared 10 bases from V and 5 bases from J, leaving 17 bases between. In DNA form, the CDR3 reads TGTGCCACCTCGGGAGCTGGGTCTTATGGCTACACCTTC. It is translated as CATSGAGSYGYTF.

The rearrangement joins TRBV18 to TRBJ1-2, with TRBD1 as a possible D gene (5 bases). V lost 4 bases, J lost 1 base, and 10 bases lay in between. The CDR3 runs to 14 residues. Germline CDR1 reads KGHSH; CDR2 reads LQKENI. The CDR3 DNA sequence: TGTGCCAGCTCACAAACGACAGTTAACTATGGCTACACCTTC. Translated: CASSQTTVNYGYTF. Drawing the rest from reference TRBV18 and TRBJ1-2, the complete variable domain is NAGVMQNPRHLVRRRGQEARLRCSPMKGHSHVYWYRQLPEEGLKFMVYLQKENIIDESGMPKERFSAEFPKEGPSILRIQQVVRGDSAAYFCASSQTTVNYGYTFGSGTRLTVV.

The chain combines TRBV6-1 with TRBJ2-5; D gene ambiguous. This CDR3 comprises 13 residues. Trimming removed 5 bases from V and 0 bases from J, with 7 bases in between. Germline loops: CDR1 MNHNS, CDR2 SASEGT. CDR3 sequence reads: CASSPNYQETQYF. The DNA of the CDR3 is TGTGCCAGCAGTCCAAACTACCAAGAGACCCAGTACTTC.

This chain joins TRBV19 and TRBJ1-4; 9 bases match TRBD1. The germline CDR1 and CDR2 sequences are LNHDA and SQIVND (reference sequence). This CDR3 has 16 amino acids. The V gene end was trimmed by 5 bases and the J gene end by 5 bases; junction bases not matched to a gene: 9. The CDR3 sequence is CASSSTSGTGNEKLFF. Written as DNA, the CDR3 is TGTGCCAGTAGTTCCACATCCGGGACAGGGAATGAAAAACTGTTTTTT.